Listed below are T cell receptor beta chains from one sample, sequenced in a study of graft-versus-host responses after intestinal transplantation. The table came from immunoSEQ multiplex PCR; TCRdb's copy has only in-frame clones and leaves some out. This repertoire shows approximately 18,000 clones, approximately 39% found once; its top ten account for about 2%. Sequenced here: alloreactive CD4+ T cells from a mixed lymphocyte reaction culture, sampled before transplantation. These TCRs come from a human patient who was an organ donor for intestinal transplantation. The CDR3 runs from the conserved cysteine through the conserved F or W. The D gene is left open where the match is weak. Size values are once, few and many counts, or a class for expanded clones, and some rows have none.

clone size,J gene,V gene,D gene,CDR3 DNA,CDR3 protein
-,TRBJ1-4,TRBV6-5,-,TGTGCCAGCAGTGACTGGGCGGCAACTAATGAAAAACTGTTTTTT,CASSDWAATNEKLFF
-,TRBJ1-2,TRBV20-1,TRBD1,TGCAGTGCCACAGGGGGCTATGGCTACACCTTC,CSATGGYGYTF
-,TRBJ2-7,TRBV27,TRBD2,TGTGCCAGCAGATGGACTAGCGGGAGTGTCTACGAGCAGTACTTC,CASRWTSGSVYEQYF
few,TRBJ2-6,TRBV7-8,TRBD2,TGTGCCAGCAGCTCCGGACTAGCGGGAAGCTCTGGGGCCAACGTCCTGACTTTC,CASSSGLAGSSGANVLTF
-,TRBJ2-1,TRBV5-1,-,TGCGCCAGCAGCTTGGTCGGGAGCTCCTACAATGAGCAGTTCTTC,CASSLVGSSYNEQFF
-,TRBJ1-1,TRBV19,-,TGTGCCAGTAGTATCCGCTTTAGCGAAGCTTTCTTT,CASSIRFSEAFF
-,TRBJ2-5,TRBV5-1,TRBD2,TGCGCCAGCAGCTGGATAGCGGGAGTGCAAGAGACCCAGTACTTC,CASSWIAGVQETQYF
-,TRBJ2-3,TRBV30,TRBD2,TGTGCCTGGGCCCCTAGCGGGAGCGTGACAGATACGCAGTATTTT,CAWAPSGSVTDTQYF
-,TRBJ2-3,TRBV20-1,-,TGCAGTGCTACCCAGGCACATACGCAGTATTTT,CSATQAHTQYF
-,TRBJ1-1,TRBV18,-,TGTGCCAGCTCACCATTAACAGTGAACACTGAAGCTTTCTTT,CASSPLTVNTEAFF
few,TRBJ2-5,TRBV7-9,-,TGTGCCAGCATCCTGGCAGGACTCCAAGAGACCCAGTACTTC,CASILAGLQETQYF
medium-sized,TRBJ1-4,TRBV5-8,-,TGTGCCAGCAGCTTGGGTTGGGGTAAACTGTTTTTT,CASSLGWGKLFF
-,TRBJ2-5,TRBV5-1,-,TGCGCCAGCAGCTTGACAGGGGAGACCCAGTACTTC,CASSLTGETQYF
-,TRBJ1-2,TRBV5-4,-,TGTGCCAGCAGCTTGGTCCTGCCTCGGGGCTATGGCTACACCTTC,CASSLVLPRGYGYTF
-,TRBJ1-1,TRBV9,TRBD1,TGTGCCAGCAGGCCAATCAGGGGGGACACTGAAGCTTTCTTT,CASRPIRGDTEAFF
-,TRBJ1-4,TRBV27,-,TGTGCCAGCAGTTCCCTCGGGGCAACTAATGAAAAACTGTTTTTT,CASSSLGATNEKLFF
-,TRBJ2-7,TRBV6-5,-,TGTGCCAGCAGTGGGGAAAACTGGGTTCGGTACGAGCAGTACTTC,CASSGENWVRYEQYF
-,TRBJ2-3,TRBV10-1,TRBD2,TGCGCCAGTGGGACTAGCGGAACAGATACGCAGTATTTT,CASGTSGTDTQYF
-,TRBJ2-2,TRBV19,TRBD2,TGTGCCAGTAGACCACTAGCGGGAGGTACCGGGGAGCTGTTTTTT,CASRPLAGGTGELFF
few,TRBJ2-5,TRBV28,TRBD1,TGTGCCAGTTGCCCCTCGTCCGGGACAGGGAGGGAGACCCAGTACTTC,CASCPSSGTGRETQYF
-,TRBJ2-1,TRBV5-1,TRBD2,TGCGCCAGCAGGGCGGGGGGGCCCTACAATGAGCAGTTCTTC,CASRAGGPYNEQFF
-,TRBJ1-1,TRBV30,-,TGTGCCCTTGAGCAGGGGCCTCGCGGGGAAGCTTTCTTT,CALEQGPRGEAFF
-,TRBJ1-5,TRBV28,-,TGTGCCAGCAGTTTGCCAGGGGCCAATCAGCCCCAGCATTTT,CASSLPGANQPQHF
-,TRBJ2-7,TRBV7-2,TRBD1,TGTGCCAGCAGCGTTAGGACAGGGGACGAGCAGTACTTC,CASSVRTGDEQYF
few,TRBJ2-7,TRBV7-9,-,TGTGCCAGCAGCTCCCAGTTGGTCTACGAGCAGTACTTC,CASSSQLVYEQYF
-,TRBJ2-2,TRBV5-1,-,TGCGCCAGCAGAGAGAGCGATGGGGAGCTGTTTTTT,CASRESDGELFF
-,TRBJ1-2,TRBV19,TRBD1,TGTGCCAGTAGCACATTCCGGGACAGTCATGGCTACACCTTC,CASSTFRDSHGYTF
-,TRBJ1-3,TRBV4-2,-,TGTGCCAGCAGCCTCTATTATATCAAAGGTTCTGGAAACACCATATATTTT,CASSLYYIKGSGNTIYF
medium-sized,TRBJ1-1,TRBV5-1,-,TGCGCCAGCAGCCCGACGGGGGATCCGAACACTGAAGCTTTCTTT,CASSPTGDPNTEAFF
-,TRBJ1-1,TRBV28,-,TGTGCCAGCAGTTTATTTGCTGAAGCTTTCTTT,CASSLFAEAFF
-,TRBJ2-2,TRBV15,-,TGTGCCACCAGCAGGGGACGGGGTGCGTACACCGGGGAGCTGTTTTTT,CATSRGRGAYTGELFF
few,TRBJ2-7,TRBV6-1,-,TGTGCCAGCAGTGAACTTTTCGGGTCCCGCGACTACTTC,CASSELFGSRDYF
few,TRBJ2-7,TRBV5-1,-,TGCGCCAGCAGCTTGCTGCTAGGCACCGGGGAGCAAGTGTACGAGCAGTACTTC,CASSLLLGTGEQVYEQYF
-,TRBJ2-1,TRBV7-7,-,TGTGCCAGCAGCTTAGAAGCTGGGTCTGAGCAGTTCTTC,CASSLEAGSEQFF
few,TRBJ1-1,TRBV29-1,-,TGCAGCGTTGATGAACAGTACACTGAAGCTTTCTTT,CSVDEQYTEAFF
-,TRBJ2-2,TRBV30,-,TGTGCCTGGAGCCCTTCTCGGGCCGGGGAGCTGTTTTTT,CAWSPSRAGELFF
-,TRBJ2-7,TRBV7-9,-,TGTGCCAGCAGCTTAACCGAGACGACCGAGCAGTACTTC,CASSLTETTEQYF
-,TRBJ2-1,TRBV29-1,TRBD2,TGCAGCGTTGCAAGCGGGAGCTCCTACAATGAGCAGTTCTTC,CSVASGSSYNEQFF
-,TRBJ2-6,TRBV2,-,TGTGCCAGCAGTGAAAGGGTCTCTGGGGCCAACGTCCTGACTTTC,CASSERVSGANVLTF
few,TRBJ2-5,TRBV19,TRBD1,TGTGCCAGTAGTCGAACAGGGGGCCCCCGGGAGACCCAGTACTTC,CASSRTGGPRETQYF
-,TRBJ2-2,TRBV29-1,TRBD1,TGCAACGGTCTGGGACAGAACACCGGGGAGCTGGTTTTT,CNGLGQNTGELVF